Sequencing of this T cell receptor (beta chain) was carried out in a study of T cells after yellow fever vaccination. The CDR3 contains 14 residues. J lost 14 bases, V lost 0 bases, and 12 bases had no gene match. Per germline, CDR1 DFQATT and CDR2 SNEGSKA (reference sequence). TCRdb passed the 5' RACE reads through MiXCR, listing each CDR3 protein once. The table has some 400,000 distinct CDR3 sequences, around 6.5% seen once; the top ten hold 15%. Sequenced material: PBMCs, taken 5 days after the yellow fever booster vaccination. This clonotype was obtained from a man aged 25-40 years who received the YFV17D yellow fever vaccine. This chain joins TRBV20-1 and TRBJ2-3; 9 bases fit TRBD2. In DNA form, the CDR3 reads TGCAGTGCTAGAGATGGGTCTAGCGGGGACGGAACGTATTTT. It specifies CSARDGSSGDGTYF.